These T cell receptor beta chains were read from a single sample in a study of yellow fever vaccine responses in identical twins. One entry per CDR3 protein, called by TCRdb with MiXCR from the RT-PCR reads. The sample contains approximately 720 distinct CDR3 sequences, about 93% of which appear only once. This specimen consisted of T cells from blood (PBMCs), unsorted or a sorted subset (not recorded which), obtained before or after yellow fever vaccination (not recorded which). The receptors shown here come from a woman younger than 35 who received the yellow fever vaccine. Each CDR3 is given with its conserved first and last residue. D genes are given only for firm matches. Part of the rows lack a size; the others show once, few, many or a class for expanded clones.

V	D	J	size	CDR3	DNA
TRBV11-1	TRBD2	TRBJ2-7	.	CASSSRTSGSSYEQYF	TGTGCCAGCAGCTCCCGGACTAGCGGGAGCTCCTACGAGCAGTACTTC
TRBV18	.	TRBJ2-5	.	CASSPQETQYF	TGTGCCAGCTCACCCCAAGAGACCCAGTACTTC
TRBV11-1	TRBD1	TRBJ2-3	.	CASSPPTGASTDTQYF	TGTGCCAGCAGCCCCCCGACAGGGGCTAGCACAGATACGCAGTATTTT
TRBV6-1	.	TRBJ1-4	.	CASSPGEKLFF	TGTGCCAGCAGCCCGGGGGAAAAACTGTTTTTT
TRBV9	.	TRBJ1-3	.	CASSALQGLAGNTIYF	TGTGCCAGCAGCGCCCTACAGGGTCTCGCTGGAAACACCATATATTTT
TRBV5-6	TRBD1	TRBJ2-7	.	CASSFVQGAIYEQYF	TGTGCCAGCAGCTTCGTACAGGGGGCCATCTACGAGCAGTACTTC
TRBV11-1	.	TRBJ2-1	.	CASSFRGQFPYNEQFF	TGTGCCAGCAGCTTCCGAGGACAGTTCCCCTACAATGAGCAGTTCTTC
TRBV19	.	TRBJ2-7	.	CANSRGSNYEQYF	TGTGCCAACTCAAGGGGGTCGAACTACGAGCAGTACTTC
TRBV24-1	TRBD1	TRBJ2-4	.	CATSDPTGGSGDIQYF	TGTGCCACCAGTGACCCGACAGGGGGCAGTGGAGACATTCAGTACTTC
TRBV10-3	TRBD2	TRBJ2-1	.	CAIRGGLAGGPENEQFF	TGTGCCATCAGGGGAGGACTAGCGGGAGGGCCGGAGAATGAGCAGTTCTTC
TRBV11-1	TRBD2	TRBJ2-1	once	CASRLVTSGGNNEQFF	TGTGCCAGCAGACTTGTCACTAGCGGGGGTAACAATGAGCAGTTCTTC
TRBV4-2	.	TRBJ1-1	.	CASSRAQGTEAFF	TGTGCCAGCAGCCGGGCCCAGGGGACTGAAGCTTTCTTT
TRBV7-6	TRBD1	TRBJ2-7	.	CASSSGDREYF	TGTGCCAGCAGCTCAGGGGACAGGGAGTACTTC
TRBV6-5	.	TRBJ2-1	.	CASSYGSSYNEQFF	TGTGCCAGCAGTTACGGGAGCTCCTACAATGAGCAGTTCTTC
TRBV27	.	TRBJ2-7	.	CASSSGNSYEQYF	TGTGCCAGCAGTTCAGGGAACTCCTACGAGCAGTACTTC
TRBV10-3	.	TRBJ1-1	.	CAISEGRVDTEAFF	TGTGCCATCAGTGAGGGGAGGGTGGACACTGAAGCTTTCTTT
TRBV20-1	TRBD2	TRBJ2-1	.	CSARVIGGSDYEQFF	TGCAGTGCTAGAGTAATTGGCGGGAGTGACTATGAGCAGTTCTTC
TRBV10-1	.	TRBJ1-1	.	CASRMDSLTEAFF	TGCGCCAGCAGGATGGACAGCCTCACTGAAGCTTTCTTT
TRBV11-1	TRBD1	TRBJ2-5	.	CASSTGTGGPTETQYF	TGTGCCAGCAGCACCGGGACAGGAGGTCCGACAGAGACCCAGTACTTC
TRBV13	.	TRBJ2-1	.	CASTARNEQFF	TGTGCCAGCACGGCGAGGAATGAGCAGTTCTTC
TRBV6-1	TRBD1	TRBJ2-5	.	CASSERPGGQETQYF	TGTGCCAGCAGTGAGCGTCCAGGGGGTCAAGAGACCCAGTACTTC
TRBV15	.	TRBJ1-1	once	CATSRDTSRATEAFF	TGTGCCACCAGCAGAGATACCTCCAGGGCCACTGAAGCTTTCTTT
TRBV2	.	TRBJ1-1	.	CASSGILGVGEAFF	TGTGCCAGCAGTGGAATTTTAGGGGTAGGTGAAGCTTTCTTT
TRBV2	.	TRBJ1-2	.	CASSEEQHYGYTF	TGTGCCAGCAGTGAGGAACAGCACTATGGCTACACCTTC
TRBV6-1	TRBD1	TRBJ2-2	.	CASSEQGVNTGELFF	TGTGCCAGCAGTGAACAGGGGGTTAACACCGGGGAGCTGTTTTTT